The T cell receptor beta chain under discussion was sequenced for a study of OX40 agonist ivuxolimab in advanced cancers. The study's findings and limits: Expanded clones were, on average, more numerous in CD8+ T cells than in CD4+. With doses of 0.1-3.0 mg/kg, partial responders showed among the lowest clonal expansion.

Clones were sequenced by immunoSEQ multiplex PCR, and TCRdb holds only the in-frame ones, with some missing. The profile shows about 62,000 clones, more than 85% of them singletons. For this clone: What it binds is not known.

Cycle 7 day 1, cycle 4 day 1, and baseline were the timepoints at which blood was sampled. The receptor comes from an adult with an advanced solid tumor such as melanoma, head and neck, liver or kidney cancer. Sequencing was performed on CD4+ or CD8+ T cells sorted from blood, taken in a trial of the OX40 agonist ivuxolimab.

The CDR3 here is CASSEMDFPPYNEQFF. In DNA form, the CDR3 reads TGTGCCAGCAGTGAAATGGACTTCCCCCCCTACAATGAGCAGTTCTTC. This chain joins TRBV2 and TRBJ2-1; tentative D call: TRBD2 (5 bases). The CDR3 contains 16 residues. CDR1 is SNHLY, CDR2 FYNNEI, per germline. Trimming removed 2 bases at V and 2 bases at J, with 13 bases between.